This T cell receptor beta chain was documented in a study of shared clonotypes between healthy human individuals. Germline assignment: CDR1 SGHAT and CDR2 FQNNGV. Deletions cut 3 bases from V and 4 bases from J, with 15 bases between. The CDR3 runs to 16 residues. The material for each subset, its genomic DNA, was split evenly across several immunoSEQ plates. The data were produced by immunoSEQ multiplex PCR, yet TCRdb's version contains in-frame clones alone and is incomplete. The sample has about 590,000 clones, 95% to 96% seen once. Naive CD8 isolation took CD45RO-negative cells positively selected for CCR7 and excluded terminally differentiated effector memory CD45RA+ cells.

The sequenced sample consisted of naive CD8+ T cells sorted from blood. The rearrangement joins TRBV11-2 to TRBJ2-2; TRBD2 is a possible D gene (6 bases). The clonotype originates from a woman under 40 in good health. CDR3: CASSFKGGEFTGELFF. Written as DNA, the CDR3 is TGTGCCAGCAGCTTTAAAGGCGGGGAATTCACCGGGGAGCTGTTTTTT.